The clone carrying this T cell receptor beta chain counts as medium-sized. What it binds is unknown. The data were obtained in a study of immune heterogeneity within non-small cell lung tumors. Study-wide points: Local clonality of T cells correlated moderately yet significantly with local tumor mutational burden (R about 0.34).

For the TCR beta CDR3, multiplex PCR with 32 V and 13 J primers performed the amplification. TCRdb re-derived calls from the multiplex PCR reads in MiXCR, one entry per CDR3 protein. The data contain 10,000 or so distinct CDR3 sequences, 15% to 20% of them singletons. Template input was genomic DNA from bulk tumor (around 630 ng per sample). During surgery, several far-apart biopsies were obtained from every primary tumor. Curative surgery was undertaken by patients, who had untreated, newly diagnosed non-small cell lung cancer. The V end lost 5 bases, the J end lost 0 bases, and 13 bases lay between the germline ends. The CDR3 has 16 residues. The germline V gene has CDR1 SNHLY and CDR2 FYNNEI.

Sample: lung tumor tissue. The sequence derives from a man aged 40-49 years with non-small cell lung cancer. The V gene is TRBV2, the J gene TRBJ2-2; TRBD2 might be the D (5 bases). The CDR3 coding sequence is TGTGCCAGCAGTTTTAGAGCGGACCCGAACACCGGGGAGCTGTTTTTT. Its protein is CASSFRADPNTGELFF.